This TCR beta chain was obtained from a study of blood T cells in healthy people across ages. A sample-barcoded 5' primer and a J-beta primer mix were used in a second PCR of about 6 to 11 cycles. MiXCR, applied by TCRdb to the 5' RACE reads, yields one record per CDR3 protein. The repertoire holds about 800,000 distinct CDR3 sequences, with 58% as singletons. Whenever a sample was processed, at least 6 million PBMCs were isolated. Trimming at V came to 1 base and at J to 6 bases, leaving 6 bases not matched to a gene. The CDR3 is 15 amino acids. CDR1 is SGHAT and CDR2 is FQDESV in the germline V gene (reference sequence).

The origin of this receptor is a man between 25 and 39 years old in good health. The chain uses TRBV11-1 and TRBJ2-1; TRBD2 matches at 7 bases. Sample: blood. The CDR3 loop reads CASSLVGLDGNEQFF. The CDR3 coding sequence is TGTGCCAGCAGCTTAGTAGGACTAGACGGCAATGAGCAGTTCTTC.